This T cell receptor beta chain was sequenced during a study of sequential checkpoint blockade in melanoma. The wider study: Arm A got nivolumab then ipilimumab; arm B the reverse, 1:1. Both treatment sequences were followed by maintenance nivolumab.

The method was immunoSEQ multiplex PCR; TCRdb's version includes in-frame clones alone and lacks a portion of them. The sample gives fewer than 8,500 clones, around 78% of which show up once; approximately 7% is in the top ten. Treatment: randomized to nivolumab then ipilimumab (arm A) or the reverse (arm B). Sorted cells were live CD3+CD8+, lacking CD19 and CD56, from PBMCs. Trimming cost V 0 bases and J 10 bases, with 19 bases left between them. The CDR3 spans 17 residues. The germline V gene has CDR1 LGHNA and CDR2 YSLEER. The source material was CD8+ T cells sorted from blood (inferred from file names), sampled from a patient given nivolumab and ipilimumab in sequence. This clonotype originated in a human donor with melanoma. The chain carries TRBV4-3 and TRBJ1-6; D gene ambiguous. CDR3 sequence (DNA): TGCGCCAGCAGCCAAGATTCGTTCAGACCCAGCGGGTCACCCCTCCACTTT. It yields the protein CASSQDSFRPSGSPLHF.